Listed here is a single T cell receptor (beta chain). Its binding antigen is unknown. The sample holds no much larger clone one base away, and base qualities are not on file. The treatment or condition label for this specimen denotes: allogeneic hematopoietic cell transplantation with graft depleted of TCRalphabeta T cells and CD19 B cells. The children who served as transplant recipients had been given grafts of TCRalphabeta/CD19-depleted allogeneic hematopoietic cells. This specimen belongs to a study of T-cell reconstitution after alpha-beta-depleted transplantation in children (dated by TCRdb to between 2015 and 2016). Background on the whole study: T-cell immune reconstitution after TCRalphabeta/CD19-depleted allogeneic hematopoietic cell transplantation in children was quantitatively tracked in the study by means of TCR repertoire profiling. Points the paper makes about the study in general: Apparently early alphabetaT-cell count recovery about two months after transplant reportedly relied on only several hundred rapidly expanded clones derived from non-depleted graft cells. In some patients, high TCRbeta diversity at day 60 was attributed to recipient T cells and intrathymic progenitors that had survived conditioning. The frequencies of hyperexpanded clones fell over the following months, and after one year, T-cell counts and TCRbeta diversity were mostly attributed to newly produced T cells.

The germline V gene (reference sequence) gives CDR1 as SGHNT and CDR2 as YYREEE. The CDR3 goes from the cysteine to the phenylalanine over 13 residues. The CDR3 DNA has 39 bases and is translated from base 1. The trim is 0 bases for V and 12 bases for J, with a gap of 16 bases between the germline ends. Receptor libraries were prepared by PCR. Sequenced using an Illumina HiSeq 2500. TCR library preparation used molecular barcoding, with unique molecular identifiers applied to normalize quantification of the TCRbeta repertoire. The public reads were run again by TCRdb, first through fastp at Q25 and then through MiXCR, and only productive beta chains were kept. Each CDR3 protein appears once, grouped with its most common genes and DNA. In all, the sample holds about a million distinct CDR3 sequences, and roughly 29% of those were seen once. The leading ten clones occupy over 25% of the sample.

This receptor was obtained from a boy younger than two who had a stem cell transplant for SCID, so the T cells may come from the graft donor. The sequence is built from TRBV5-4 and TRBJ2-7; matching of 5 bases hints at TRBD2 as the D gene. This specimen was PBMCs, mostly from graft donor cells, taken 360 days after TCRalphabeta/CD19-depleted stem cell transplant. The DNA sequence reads TGTGCCAGCAGCTTGGAGGCCGGAGGATCCGGGTACTTC. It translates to CASSLEAGGSGYF.